The source of this TCR beta chain is a study of PD-1 blockade in classical Hodgkin lymphoma. Using immunoSEQ multiplex PCR, the repertoire was profiled, and TCRdb retains in-frame clones only, with some absent. The data contain about 7,000 clones, 45% to 70% of them singletons. Findings of the study overall: The causes of the repertoire differences, possibly disease activity or prior therapy, remain undefined. Baseline diversity was lower in partial responders and progressors than complete responders.

The CDR3 loop spans 15 amino acids. CDR1 is SGHDN, CDR2 FVKESK, per germline. V lost 3 bases and J lost 4; bases outside the gene matches: 5. Stated time point: cycle 4 day 1 (C4D1), after more than 5 weeks of nivolumab. Exposure to brentuximab vedotin varied, and each patient had relapsed following autologous stem cell transplantation. Magnetic negative selection was used to purify CD8+ T cells from thawed PBMCs. Best response was recorded as complete response, partial response or progressive disease. Worth noting for this clone: What it binds is not known.

The receptor comes from a human donor with classical Hodgkin lymphoma. The sample was CD8+ T cells from blood, taken before the fourth cycle of nivolumab. The genes are TRBV14 and TRBJ2-1; 8 bases align to TRBD2. The CDR3 here is CASSHLTSAYNEQFF. The CDR3 DNA reads TGTGCCAGCAGCCATCTGACTAGCGCGTACAATGAGCAGTTCTTC.